This T cell receptor beta chain was sequenced for a study of human T cells and chemical hapten exposure (dated by TCRdb to 2020 to 2022). A note on the overall study: For sensitization, 2% DPC in acetone was applied to a roughly 2 cm by roughly 2 cm area of upper inner arm skin. Patients additionally received weekly therapeutic DPC doses to the scalp throughout the approximately 25-week study period. Patch testing was performed on the upper back with Finn chambers containing 0.01% DPC, and the patch tests were scored after 6 days according to International Contact Dermatitis Research Group standards. Alopecia areata with under or over 50% scalp involvement, alopecia totalis and alopecia universalis were represented in the patient cohort, which was mostly female. Libraries were pooled for sequencing, and variation in per-sample TCR yields was attributed mainly to small differences in library volumes within the pool. This study followed changes in the peripheral blood TCR repertoire in vivo during primary and secondary sensitization of alopecia patients to the hapten diphenylcyclopropenone (DPC). Blood samples were taken from patients before sensitization (week 0) and then at 2, 6 and about 24 weeks after DPC sensitization. Twenty-nine alopecia patients provided blood for TCR sequencing at one to four time points (pre-sensitization, 2, 6 and 24 weeks).

Paper-wide results and their limitations: Because all patients had alopecia, a presumed autoimmune disease, the immune response of the patients might differ from that of healthy individuals. Compared with pre-sensitization or healthy control sets, expanded TCRs formed significantly more large CDR3 similarity clusters, which is consistent with antigen-driven responses. DPC sensitization did not change how many TCRs were above 1 in 1000 frequency, and no evidence was found of alterations in global repertoire structure. Patch test score correlated positively with the number of PT1 expanded TCRs, reaching significance at thresholds 8, 16 and 32 but not at 4. After repeated subsampling, changes were observed in the strength of the expansion versus patch-test correlation and in the threshold at which the correlation became significant.

The library was prepared using RACE. TCRdb names NextSeq 500 as the instrument used. Library preparation attached unique molecular identifiers to individual cDNA molecules for quantitative, reproducible TCR counting. Each blood RNA sample was used to sequence both TCR alpha and TCR beta chains. From the authors' description of their analysis: A median of around 100,000 TCRs per sample was observed, with a range of 23,224 to 690,600. V, J and CDR3 annotation of the TCR reads was carried out using the Decombinator software suite. Every sample was subsampled to the same number of TCRs (28,000) for the PS versus PT1 abundance plots. TCRs were defined as expanded if absent before sensitization and observed at least eight times at the 2-week time point. TCRdb ran its own pipeline on the public reads, namely fastp trimming at Q25 and MiXCR clone calling, and kept in-frame beta chains. CDR3 protein sequences are deduplicated, and each keeps its most common genes and DNA. Clone size and V and J calls follow TCRdb, not the original study. For this sample the table gives about 140,000 distinct CDR3 sequences, of which 10% to 15% were detected only once. Of the sample, 1.3% to 1.5% falls within the top ten clones.

As concerns this clonotype: Its antigen specificity is not known. Given a much more abundant clone one base away, this may be a read error.

Its CDR3 holds 15 amino acids, cysteine through phenylalanine. The kept DNA is CDR3 alone, 45 bases in frame from the first base. The germline V gene supplies CDR1 SGHTA and CDR2 FQGTGA. What this sample's time point label stands for: patch test 2, 6 weeks after DPC sensitization. In the paper's terms, the treatment or condition label means: therapeutic diphenylcyclopropenone sensitization with weekly scalp DPC. Blood at each patch-test visit was drawn before the patch test was applied. Eligible patients were aged 18 to 70, diagnosed with alopecia, deemed suitable for DPC therapy, and excluded if pregnant. Total RNA was extracted from unfractionated whole blood that had been collected in Tempus Blood RNA tubes.

The origin of this receptor is a woman between 50 and 59 years old with alopecia areata. Some clones in this sample may be carry-over from other donors' samples. The chain is assembled from TRBV7-3 and TRBJ1-1; TRBD1 is a possible D gene, resting on 6 matching bases. Here the sequenced sample was whole blood, taken in connection with sensitization to the hapten diphenylcyclopropenone (DPC). The CDR3 region: CASGLTPGVSTEAFF. The nucleotides are TGTGCCAGCGGCTTAACCCCAGGGGTGAGCACTGAAGCTTTCTTT.